This record looks at one T cell receptor (beta chain) sequence and its context. Antigen specificity is unknown. The data were obtained in a study of T cell responses to AZD1222 COVID-19 vaccine. Findings and limits, study-wide: Donors were mostly white British, more females; clonal diversity possibly underestimated.

This CDR3 region has 13 residues. Germline V gene lookup returns CDR1 SGDLS and CDR2 YYNGEE. V was shortened by 3 bases and J by 8 bases, with 12 bases between the two germline ends. The table came from immunoSEQ multiplex PCR; TCRdb's copy has only in-frame clones and leaves some out. Of tens of thousands of clones in the sample, approximately 89% were seen once. The source material was peripheral blood, sampled 28 days after the second AZD1222 dose. The chain employs TRBV9 and TRBJ1-5; the D gene is possibly TRBD1 (6 bases). The receptor comes from an adult who received the AZD1222 COVID-19 vaccine. The CDR3 coding sequence is TGTGCCAGCAGCGCGACAGGTGTCGAGCCCCAGCATTTT. Protein sequence: CASSATGVEPQHF. The full variable domain, completed using reference TRBV9 and TRBJ1-5, is DSGVTQTPKHLITATGQRVTLRCSPRSGDLSVYWYQQSLDQGLQFLIQYYNGEERAKGNILERFSAQQFPDLHSELNLSSLELGDSALYFCASSATGVEPQHFGDGTRLSIL.